The sequence of this T cell receptor (beta chain) was determined in a study of human T cells and chemical hapten exposure. Described time point: healthy volunteer bleed at 2 weeks. Total RNA came from unfractionated whole blood. This clonotype was detected only a few times. Library construction involved attaching unique molecular identifiers to individual cDNA molecules, which allowed quantitative, reproducible TCR counting. A single record per CDR3 protein comes from TCRdb applying MiXCR to the RACE reads. Of roughly 30,000 distinct CDR3 sequences in the sample, approximately 7.4% were seen once. The CDR3 sequence is 15 residues long. The trim removed 6 bases at V and 10 bases at J, leaving 12 bases unmatched. The germline V gene has CDR1 MNHEY and CDR2 SVGEGT.

The specimen sequenced was whole blood. The sequence was obtained from a human donor in good health. Some clones in this sample may be carry-over from other donors' samples. The rearrangement uses TRBV6-2 or TRBV6-3 and TRBJ2-1, with 10 nucleotides matching TRBD2. The CDR3 here is CASRAGLAPFGEQFF. The CDR3 DNA is TGTGCCAGCAGGGCGGGACTAGCGCCCTTTGGGGAGCAGTTCTTC.